This T cell receptor beta chain was identified in a study of PD-L1 blockade in urothelial cancer (TCRdb year 2017). In the study overall: Every patient began therapy in 2014 and was given atezolizumab 1,200 mg intravenously every 3 weeks. Twenty-five of 29 patients were identified as males with urothelial cancer of bladder origin, and a prior smoking history was reported by 18 of 29 patients. Patients had an ECOG performance status of 0 or 1 and had received between 0 and 3 prior chemotherapy regimens. Blood samples were analyzed at 3 weeks after treatment start (second dose) and at 6 weeks after treatment start. Blood samples yielded a median of around 150,000 T cells and approximately 83,000 unique TCRs, with median clonality about 0.08. An exploratory multi-omic analysis was conducted of the somatic, immune and clinical correlates of response to PD-L1 blockade with atezolizumab in urothelial cancer. TCR sequencing covered pretreatment tumor samples and matched, serially collected peripheral blood taken before and after atezolizumab treatment. Durable clinical benefit was defined as progression-free survival longer than 6 months, and TCR features were also tested against progression-free and overall survival. Whole exome sequencing and RNA sequencing of pretreatment tumors were performed alongside TCR sequencing in the same patients. Fewer than ten patients reached durable clinical benefit, while 20 or so patients did not. Pretreatment blood TCR-seq was available for under 35 patients, at least one posttreatment blood collection was obtained for some 25 patients, and tumor TCR-seq was available for some 25 patients. What the study reported, not specific to this receptor: Because the sample size was small (n ≈ 29) and many exploratory analyses were performed, the results are intended to be hypothesis-generating. Among patients with durable benefit, tumor-associated TCR clones showed greater expansion in peripheral blood 3 weeks after treatment started (n ≈ 20, p = 0.022). A pretreatment peripheral blood TCR clonality below the median was linked to improved progression-free and overall survival.

This sample's time point label indicates: pretreatment peripheral blood. The cohort included 29 patients with locally advanced or metastatic urothelial carcinoma who were treated at Memorial Sloan Kettering on a trial protocol. Peripheral blood mononuclear cells were collected pretreatment and during treatment, with between 1 and 8 total time points obtained per patient. The Qiagen DNeasy Blood extraction kit was used to purify genomic DNA from total PBMCs and from tumor samples. PBMCs were collected pretreatment and during treatment and were isolated and stored as previously described. Each PCR received spiked-in synthetic TCR analog templates so that absolute template abundance could be estimated from read counts. The immunoSEQ assay used bias-controlled V and J gene primers to amplify TCRbeta CDR3 regions from genomic DNA. Rearranged TCRbeta segments were sequenced at approximately 20X coverage. The published analysis was carried out like this. Clustering was used to correct sequencing errors, and CDR3s were annotated against IMGT to assign V, D and J genes. Only productive TCRbeta rearrangements were used in downstream analyses, excluding out-of-frame or stop-codon sequences. Clonality was computed as one minus Shannon entropy normalized by the log of the number of unique productive sequences. Fisher's exact test with Benjamini-Hochberg correction, at a threshold of adjusted p below 0.01, was used to find clones that differed between time points or between blood and tumor. This is the immuneACCESS table as TCRdb keeps it, with only in-frame sequences that have V and J called. A part of the clones is gone; compared with another copy, unresolved V genes explain less than half, and the rest is unexplained. The V and J calls and clone size are taken from that table; D and trimming were inferred from the DNA. The sample has around 130,000 clones on record, approximately 84% of them singletons. The top ten clonotypes cover about 2.9% of the sample.

As for this clone: Its antigen remains undetermined. No base qualities exist here, and no much larger clone lies one base off it.

The CDR3 covers 15 residues, taking in both the cysteine and the phenylalanine. Left in the record is the CDR3 DNA by itself, 45 bases read in frame from the first base. At the junction V is shortened by 0 bases and J by 3 bases, with 11 bases in between. The germline V gene supplies CDR1 SGHTA and CDR2 FQGTGA. The sequences come from PBMCs, collected around atezolizumab (anti-PD-L1) treatment. This receptor was identified in a man in his fifties with urothelial cancer. The sequence joins TRBV7-3 to TRBJ1-1, with no confidently assigned D gene. The CDR3 has the sequence CASSLTPLGDTEAFF. The sequence in DNA is TGTGCCAGCAGCTTAACTCCCCTGGGCGACACTGAAGCTTTCTTT.